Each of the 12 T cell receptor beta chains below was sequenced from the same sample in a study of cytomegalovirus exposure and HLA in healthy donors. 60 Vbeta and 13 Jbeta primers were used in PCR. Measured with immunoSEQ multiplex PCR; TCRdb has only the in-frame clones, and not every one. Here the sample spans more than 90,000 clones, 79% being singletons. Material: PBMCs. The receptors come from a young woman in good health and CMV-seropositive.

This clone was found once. This chain's CDR3 is CASSPDSVNTGELFF. CDR3 DNA sequence: TGTGCCAGCAGTCCGGACTCGGTGAACACCGGGGAGCTGTTTTTT. This chain links TRBV2 with TRBJ2-2, with TRBD2 as a possible D gene (5 bases). Germline CDR1 is SNHLY and CDR2 is FYNNEI. The V end was cut by 5 bases, the J end by 1 base, with 11 bases between. The CDR3 sequence is 15 residues long.

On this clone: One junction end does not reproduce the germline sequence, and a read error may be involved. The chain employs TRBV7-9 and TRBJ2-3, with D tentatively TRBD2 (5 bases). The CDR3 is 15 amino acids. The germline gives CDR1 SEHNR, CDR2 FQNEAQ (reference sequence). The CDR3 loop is CSSSLGSGGQDTQYF. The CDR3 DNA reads TGTTCCAGCAGCTTAGGTAGTGGAGGCCAAGATACGCAGTATTTT. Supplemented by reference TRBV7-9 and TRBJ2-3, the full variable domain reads DTGVSQNPRHKITKRGQNVTFRCDPISEHNRLYWYRQTLGQGPEFLTYFQNEAQLEKSRLLSDRFSAERPKGSFSTLEIQRTEQGDSAMYLCSSSLGSGGQDTQYFGPGTRLTVL.

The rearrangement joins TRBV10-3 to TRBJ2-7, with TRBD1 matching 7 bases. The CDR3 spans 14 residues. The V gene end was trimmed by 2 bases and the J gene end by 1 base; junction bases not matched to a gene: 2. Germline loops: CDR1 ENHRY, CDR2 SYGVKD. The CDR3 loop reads CAISEDRESYEQYF. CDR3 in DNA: TGTGCCATCAGTGAGGACAGGGAATCCTACGAGCAGTACTTC.

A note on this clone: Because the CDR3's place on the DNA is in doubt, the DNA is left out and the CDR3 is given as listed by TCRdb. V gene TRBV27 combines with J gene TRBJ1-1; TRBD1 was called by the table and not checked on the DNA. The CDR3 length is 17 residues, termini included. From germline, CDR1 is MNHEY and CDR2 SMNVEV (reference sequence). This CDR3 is CASSFFGQGVGGTEAFF.

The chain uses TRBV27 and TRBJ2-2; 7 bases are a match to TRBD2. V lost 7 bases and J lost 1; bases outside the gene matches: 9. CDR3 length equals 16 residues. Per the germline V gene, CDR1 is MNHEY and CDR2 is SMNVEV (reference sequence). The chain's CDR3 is CASTKEGTKNTGELFF. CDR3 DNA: TGTGCCAGCACAAAGGAAGGGACTAAGAACACCGGGGAGCTGTTTTTT.

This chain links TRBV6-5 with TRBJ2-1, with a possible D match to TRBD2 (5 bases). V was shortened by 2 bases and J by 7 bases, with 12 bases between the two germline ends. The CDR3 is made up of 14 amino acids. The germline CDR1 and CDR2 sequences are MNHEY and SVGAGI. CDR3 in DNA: TGTGCCAGCAGTTACATGGGGAGTCCGAATGAGCAGTTCTTC. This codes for CASSYMGSPNEQFF.

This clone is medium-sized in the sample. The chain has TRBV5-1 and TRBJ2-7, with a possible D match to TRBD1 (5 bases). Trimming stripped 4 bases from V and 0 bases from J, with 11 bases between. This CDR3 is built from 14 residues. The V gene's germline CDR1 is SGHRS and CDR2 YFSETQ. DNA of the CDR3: TGCGCCAGCAGCCGCGCACAGGACTCCTACGAGCAGTACTTC. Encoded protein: CASSRAQDSYEQYF.

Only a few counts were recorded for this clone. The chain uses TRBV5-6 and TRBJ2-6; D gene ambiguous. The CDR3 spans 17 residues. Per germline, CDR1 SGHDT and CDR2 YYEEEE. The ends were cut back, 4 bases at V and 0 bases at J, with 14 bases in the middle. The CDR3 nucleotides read TGTGCCAGCAGCCTACCCCCAGGTAGCTCTGGGGCCAACGTCCTGACTTTC. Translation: CASSLPPGSSGANVLTF.

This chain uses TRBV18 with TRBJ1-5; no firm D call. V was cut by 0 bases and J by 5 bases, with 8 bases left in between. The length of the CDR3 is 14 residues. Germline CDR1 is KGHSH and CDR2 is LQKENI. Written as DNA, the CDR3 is TGTGCCAGCTCACCACCGGGCACCTATCAGCCCCAGCATTTT. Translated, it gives CASSPPGTYQPQHF. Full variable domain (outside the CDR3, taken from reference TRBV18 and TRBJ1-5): NAGVMQNPRHLVRRRGQEARLRCSPMKGHSHVYWYRQLPEEGLKFMVYLQKENIIDESGMPKERFSAEFPKEGPSILRIQQVVRGDSAAYFCASSPPGTYQPQHFGDGTRLSIL.

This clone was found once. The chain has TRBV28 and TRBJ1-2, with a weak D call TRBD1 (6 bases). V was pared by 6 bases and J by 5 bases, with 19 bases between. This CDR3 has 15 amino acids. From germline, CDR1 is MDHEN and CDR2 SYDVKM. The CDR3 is CASSPLWGGPYGYTF. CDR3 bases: TGTGCCAGCAGCCCCTTGTGGGGGGGGCCATATGGCTACACCTTC.

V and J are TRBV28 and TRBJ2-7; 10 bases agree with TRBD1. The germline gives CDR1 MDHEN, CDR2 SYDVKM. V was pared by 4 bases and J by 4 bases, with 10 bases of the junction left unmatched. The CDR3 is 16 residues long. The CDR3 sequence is CASSSLPGQGYYEQYF. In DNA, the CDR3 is TGTGCCAGCAGTTCCCTCCCGGGACAGGGGTATTACGAGCAGTACTTC. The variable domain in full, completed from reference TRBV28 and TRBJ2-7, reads DVKVTQSSRYLVKRTGEKVFLECVQDMDHENMFWYRQDPGLGLRLIYFSYDVKMKEKGDIPEGYSVSREKKERFSLILESASTNQTSMYLCASSSLPGQGYYEQYFGPGTRLTVT.

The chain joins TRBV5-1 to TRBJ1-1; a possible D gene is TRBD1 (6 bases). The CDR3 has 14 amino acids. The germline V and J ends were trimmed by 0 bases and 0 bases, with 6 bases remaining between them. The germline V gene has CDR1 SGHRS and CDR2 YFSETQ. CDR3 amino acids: CASSLEGVNTEAFF. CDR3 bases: TGCGCCAGCAGCTTGGAGGGGGTGAACACTGAAGCTTTCTTT.